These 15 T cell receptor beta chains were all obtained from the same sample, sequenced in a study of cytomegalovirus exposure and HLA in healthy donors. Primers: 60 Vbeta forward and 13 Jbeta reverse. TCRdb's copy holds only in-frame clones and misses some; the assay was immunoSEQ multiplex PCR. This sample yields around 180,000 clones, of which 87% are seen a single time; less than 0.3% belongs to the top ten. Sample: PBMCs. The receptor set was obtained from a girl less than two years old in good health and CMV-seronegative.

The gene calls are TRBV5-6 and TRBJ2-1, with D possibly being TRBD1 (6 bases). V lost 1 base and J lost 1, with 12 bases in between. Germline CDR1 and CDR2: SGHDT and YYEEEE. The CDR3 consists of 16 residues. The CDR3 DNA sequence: TGTGCCAGCAGCTTGCAGTTGGACAGATCCTACAATGAGCAGTTCTTC. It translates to CASSLQLDRSYNEQFF.

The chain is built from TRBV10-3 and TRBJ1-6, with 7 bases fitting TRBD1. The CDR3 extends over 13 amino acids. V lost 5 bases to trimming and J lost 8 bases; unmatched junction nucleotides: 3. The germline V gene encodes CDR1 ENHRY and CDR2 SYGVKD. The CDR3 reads CAISRQGDSPLHF. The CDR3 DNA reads TGTGCCATCAGTAGACAGGGCGATTCACCCCTCCACTTT.

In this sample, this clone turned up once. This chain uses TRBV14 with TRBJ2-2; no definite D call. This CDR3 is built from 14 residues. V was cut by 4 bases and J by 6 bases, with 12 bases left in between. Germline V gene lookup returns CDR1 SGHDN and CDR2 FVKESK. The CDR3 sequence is CASSLLMGAGELFF. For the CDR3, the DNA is TGTGCCAGCAGCCTTCTAATGGGCGCCGGGGAGCTGTTTTTT.

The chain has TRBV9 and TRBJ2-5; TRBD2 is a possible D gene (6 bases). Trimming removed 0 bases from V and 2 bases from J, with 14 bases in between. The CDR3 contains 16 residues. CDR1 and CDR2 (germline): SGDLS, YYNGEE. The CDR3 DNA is TGTGCCAGCAGCGTAGGGCCCCGGGACTTACAAGAGACCCAGTACTTC. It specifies CASSVGPRDLQETQYF. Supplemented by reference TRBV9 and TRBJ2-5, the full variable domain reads DSGVTQTPKHLITATGQRVTLRCSPRSGDLSVYWYQQSLDQGLQFLIQYYNGEERAKGNILERFSAQQFPDLHSELNLSSLELGDSALYFCASSVGPRDLQETQYFGPGTRLLVL.

In DNA, the CDR3 is TGTGCCAGCAGTTTCGGCGGCGCTAGCGGTAGCACAGATACGCAGTATTTT. Residues: CASSFGGASGSTDTQYF. The chain uses TRBV27 and TRBJ2-3; 7 bases map to TRBD2. This CDR3 has 17 residues. Trimming removed 3 bases from V and 0 bases from J; junction bases left unmatched: 9. CDR1 is MNHEY and CDR2 is SMNVEV in the germline V gene (reference sequence).

The chain's CDR3 is CASSMAGDGYTF. The CDR3 region has the DNA TGTGCCAGTAGTATGGCAGGGGATGGCTACACCTTC. The gene calls are TRBV19 and TRBJ1-2; D is possibly TRBD1 (6 bases). The CDR3 contains 12 residues. With 3 bases removed from V and 6 bases from J, the gap between germline ends came to 8 bases. The germline V gene encodes CDR1 LNHDA and CDR2 SQIVND (reference sequence).

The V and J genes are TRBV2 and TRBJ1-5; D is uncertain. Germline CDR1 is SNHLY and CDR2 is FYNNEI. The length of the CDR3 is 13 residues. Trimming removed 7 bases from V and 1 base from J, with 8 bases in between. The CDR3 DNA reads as TGTGCCAGCACCGCAGAAAGCAATCAGCCCCAGCATTTT. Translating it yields CASTAESNQPQHF.

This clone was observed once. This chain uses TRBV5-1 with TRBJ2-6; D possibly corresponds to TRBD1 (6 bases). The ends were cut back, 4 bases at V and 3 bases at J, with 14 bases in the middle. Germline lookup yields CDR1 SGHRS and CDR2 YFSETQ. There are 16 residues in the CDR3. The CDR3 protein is CASSRTTGIGANVLTF. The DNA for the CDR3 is TGCGCCAGCAGCCGAACAACAGGGATTGGGGCCAACGTCCTGACTTTC.

The CDR3 is CASSPSGGDYNEQFF. The DNA of the CDR3 is TGTGCCAGCAGCCCGAGCGGGGGTGACTACAATGAGCAGTTCTTC. The chain links TRBV9 to TRBJ2-1; 8 positions match TRBD2. Trimming took 4 bases from V and 3 from J; bases not matched to a gene: 6. CDR1 and CDR2 from the germline V gene are SGDLS and YYNGEE. This CDR3 comprises 15 residues.

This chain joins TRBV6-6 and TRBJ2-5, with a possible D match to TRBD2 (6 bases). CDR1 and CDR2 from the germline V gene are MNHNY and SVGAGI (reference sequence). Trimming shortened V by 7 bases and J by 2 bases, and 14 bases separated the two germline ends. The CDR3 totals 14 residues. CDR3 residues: CASNPGLGQETQYF. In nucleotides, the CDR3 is TGTGCCAGCAACCCGGGACTGGGGCAAGAGACCCAGTACTTC.

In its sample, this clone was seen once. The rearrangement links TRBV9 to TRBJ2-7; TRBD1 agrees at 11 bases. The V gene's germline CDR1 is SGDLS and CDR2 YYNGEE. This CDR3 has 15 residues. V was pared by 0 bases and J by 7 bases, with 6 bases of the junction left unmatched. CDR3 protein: CASSVDWGTGGEQYF. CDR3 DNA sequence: TGTGCCAGCAGCGTAGACTGGGGGACAGGGGGAGAGCAGTACTTC.

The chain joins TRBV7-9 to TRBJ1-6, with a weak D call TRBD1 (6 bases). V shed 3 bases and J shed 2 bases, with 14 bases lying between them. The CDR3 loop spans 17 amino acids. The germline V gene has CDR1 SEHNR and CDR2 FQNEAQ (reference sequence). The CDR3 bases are TGTGCCAGCAGCTTCGAGCCCCCAGGGGCCTATAATTCACCCCTCCACTTT. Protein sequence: CASSFEPPGAYNSPLHF. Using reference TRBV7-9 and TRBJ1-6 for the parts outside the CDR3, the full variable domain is DTGVSQNPRHKITKRGQNVTFRCDPISEHNRLYWYRQTLGQGPEFLTYFQNEAQLEKSRLLSDRFSAERPKGSFSTLEIQRTEQGDSAMYLCASSFEPPGAYNSPLHFGNGTRLTVT.

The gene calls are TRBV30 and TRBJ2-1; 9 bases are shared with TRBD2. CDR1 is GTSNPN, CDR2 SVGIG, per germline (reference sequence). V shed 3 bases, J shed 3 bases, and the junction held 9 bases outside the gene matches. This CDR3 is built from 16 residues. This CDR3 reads CAWREPAGGFYNEQFF. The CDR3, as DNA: TGTGCCTGGAGGGAACCGGCGGGAGGGTTCTACAATGAGCAGTTCTTC.

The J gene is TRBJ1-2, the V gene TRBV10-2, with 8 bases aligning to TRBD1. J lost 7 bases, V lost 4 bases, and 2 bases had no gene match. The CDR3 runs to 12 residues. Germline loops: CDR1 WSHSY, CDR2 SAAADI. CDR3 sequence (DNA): TGCGCCAGCAGTGGGACAGGGCGTGGCTACACCTTC. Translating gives CASSGTGRGYTF.

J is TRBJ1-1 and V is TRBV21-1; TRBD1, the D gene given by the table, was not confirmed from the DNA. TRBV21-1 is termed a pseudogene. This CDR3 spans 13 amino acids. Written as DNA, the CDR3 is TGTGCCAGCAGCAAACGGGGACAGTCAGAAGCTTTCTTT. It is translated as CASSKRGQSEAFF.